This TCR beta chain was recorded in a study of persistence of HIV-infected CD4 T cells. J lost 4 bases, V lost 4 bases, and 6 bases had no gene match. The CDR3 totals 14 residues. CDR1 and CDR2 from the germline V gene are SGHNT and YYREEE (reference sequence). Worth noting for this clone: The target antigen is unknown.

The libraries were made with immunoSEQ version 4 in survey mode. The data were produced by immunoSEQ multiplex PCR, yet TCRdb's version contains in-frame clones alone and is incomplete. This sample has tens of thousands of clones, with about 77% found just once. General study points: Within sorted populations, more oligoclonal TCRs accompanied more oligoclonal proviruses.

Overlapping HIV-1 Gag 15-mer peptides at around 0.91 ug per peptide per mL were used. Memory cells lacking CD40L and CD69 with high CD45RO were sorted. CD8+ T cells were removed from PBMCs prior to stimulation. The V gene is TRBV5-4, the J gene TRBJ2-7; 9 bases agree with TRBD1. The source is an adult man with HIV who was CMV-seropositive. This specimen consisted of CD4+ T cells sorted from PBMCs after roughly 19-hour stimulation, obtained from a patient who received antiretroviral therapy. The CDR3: CASSPGTGLYEQYF. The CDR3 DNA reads TGTGCCAGCAGCCCCGGGACAGGGCTTTACGAGCAGTACTTC.